This TCR beta chain is from a study of shared clonotypes between healthy human individuals. CDR1 is MGHRA, CDR2 YSYEKL, per germline. Trimming cost V 5 bases and J 7 bases, with 21 bases left between them. This CDR3 contains 15 residues. A word on this clone: Its antigen is still unknown.

General study findings and limits: Four donors shared approximately 5% of their naive CD4 clonotypes. Memory subsets had estimated richness that was generally smaller than that of naive subsets.

This table comes from immunoSEQ multiplex PCR, and its TCRdb copy is limited to in-frame clones, with some not included. The table lists approximately 2,000,000 clones, approximately 90% of them singletons. The sequence was collected from a man aged 18 to 29 in good health. Some clones in this sample may be carry-over from other donors' samples. The V gene is TRBV4-1, the J gene TRBJ2-7; D might be TRBD1 (6 bases). Sequencing was performed on naive CD4+ T cells from PBMCs. Subset specified: CD45RA+ positively selected. The CDR3 here is CASSSAADSLWEQYF. CDR3 nucleotide sequence: TGCGCCAGCAGCTCCGCGGCGGACAGTCTTTGGGAGCAGTACTTC.